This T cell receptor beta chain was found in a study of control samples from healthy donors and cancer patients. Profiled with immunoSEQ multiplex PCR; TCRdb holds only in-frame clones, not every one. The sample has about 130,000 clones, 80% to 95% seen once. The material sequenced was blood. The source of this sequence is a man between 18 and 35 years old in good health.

The CDR3 coding sequence is TGTGCCAGCAGTTTCACAGGGGGGTTGGAGACTGAAGCTTTCTTT. Amino acid sequence: CASSFTGGLETEAFF. V usage is TRBV6-5 and J usage is TRBJ1-1, with 8 bases lining up with TRBD1. Germline V gives CDR1 MNHEY, CDR2 SVGAGI. The CDR3 contains 15 residues. Unmatched junction bases numbered 9, after V lost 4 bases and J lost 5 bases.